Below are 16 T cell receptor beta chains sequenced from a single sample in a study of T cell repertoires in cytomegalovirus infection. No antigens are known for them. TCRdb itself ran the reads through MiXCR, one entry per CDR3 protein. Of approximately 990,000 distinct CDR3 sequences listed, approximately 31% are singletons. The source was cultured CD8+ T cells from PBMCs, collected from culture after CMV antigen stimulation. These receptors originate from a human donor in good health (CMV status not recorded). Some clones in this sample may be carry-over from other donors' samples.

The J gene is TRBJ2-2, the V gene TRBV19, with D hard to call. The CDR3 runs 16 residues. CDR1 LNHDA and CDR2 SQIVND come from the germline V gene (reference sequence). V was trimmed by 1 base and J by 2 bases, leaving 11 bases between them. The CDR3 spells CASSIVLGLNTGELFF. Written as DNA, the CDR3 is TGTGCCAGTAGTATAGTTCTAGGGCTTAACACCGGGGAGCTGTTTTTT.

This clonotype was observed a few times. The CDR3 is CASYKPGMWGYTF. Written as DNA, the CDR3 is TGTGCCAGTTACAAGCCCGGCATGTGGGGCTACACCTTC. The chain uses TRBV7-2 and TRBJ1-2, with D unresolved. Deletions cut 9 bases from V and 8 bases from J, with 19 bases between. Germline loops: CDR1 SGHTA, CDR2 FQGNSA. The CDR3 runs 13 residues.

The chain couples TRBV14 to TRBJ2-1; TRBD1 matches at 7 bases. The germline CDR1 and CDR2 sequences are SGHDN and FVKESK. V lost 4 bases and J lost 4; bases outside the gene matches: 19. The CDR3 contains 19 residues. The CDR3 region has the DNA TGTGCCAGCAGCCCTCGCCAGGGGGTCCCCGCGATAAATTACAATGAGCAGTTCTTC. Protein product: CASSPRQGVPAINYNEQFF.

The chain employs TRBV7-6 and TRBJ2-1, with D perhaps TRBD1 or TRBD2 (5 bases each). The CDR3 runs to 12 residues. The germline gives CDR1 SGHVS, CDR2 FNYEAQ. V gave up 8 bases and J gave up 6 bases, with 11 bases separating them. Here the CDR3 reads CASGGPSNEQFF. For the CDR3, the DNA is TGTGCCAGCGGGGGACCCTCCAATGAGCAGTTCTTC.

V usage is TRBV12-5 and J usage is TRBJ2-3; 8 bases match TRBD2. Germline CDR1 and CDR2: LGHNT and FRNRAP. The CDR3 totals 15 residues. V dropped 3 bases and J dropped 5; count of bases not matched to a gene: 7. CDR3 nucleotide sequence: TGTGCTAGTGGTTTTGGAGCGGGGGAGTTAGATACGCAGTATTTT. This sequence encodes CASGFGAGELDTQYF.

The chain couples TRBV27 to TRBJ2-1; D unclear. There are 14 residues in the CDR3. Trimming stripped 5 bases from V and 9 bases from J, with 17 bases between. Germline values: CDR1 MNHEY, CDR2 SMNVEV (reference sequence). CDR3: CASSQWDPCGEQFF. The CDR3 DNA follows: TGTGCCAGCAGTCAGTGGGATCCATGCGGTGAGCAGTTCTTC.

This chain uses TRBV6-5 with TRBJ1-1; D is possibly TRBD1 (5 bases). V lost 8 bases and J lost 1, with 17 bases in between. The CDR3 is 15 residues long. Germline loops: CDR1 MNHEY, CDR2 SVGAGI. CDR3 DNA sequence: TGTGCCAGCCTTCGCCGGGGCAGGCGGAACACTGAAGCTTTCTTT. Translation gives CASLRRGRRNTEAFF.

V gene TRBV10-3 combines with J gene TRBJ2-7, with 8 bases aligning to TRBD1. V shed 10 bases and J 0 bases; nucleotides not matched to a gene: 11. CDR1 is ENHRY and CDR2 is SYGVKD in the germline V gene. This CDR3 region has 15 residues. The CDR3 sequence is CATRASQGDSYEQYF. The CDR3 coding sequence is TGTGCCACCAGAGCCTCACAGGGGGACTCCTACGAGCAGTACTTC.

This clonotype was detected only a few times. The chain uses TRBV6-1 and TRBJ1-4; D remains ambiguous. The CDR3 runs to 15 residues. Germline V gene lookup returns CDR1 MNHNS and CDR2 SASEGT. Deletions cut 2 bases from V and 8 bases from J, with 15 bases between. CDR3 in DNA: TGTGCCAGCAGTGAATTCCGCGAAAGTGAGGAAAAACTGTTTTTT. Translated, it gives CASSEFRESEEKLFF.

This clonotype turned up a few times. The chain joins TRBV4-1 to TRBJ2-2, with D possibly TRBD2 on 6 matching bases. The CDR3 runs to 15 residues. V was cut by 3 bases and J by 1 base, with 9 bases left in between. The germline gives CDR1 MGHRA, CDR2 YSYEKL. This CDR3 reads CASSQGGMNTGELFF. DNA for the CDR3: TGCGCCAGCAGCCAGGGCGGGATGAACACCGGGGAGCTGTTTTTT.

The gene calls are TRBV27 and TRBJ1-6; D unresolved. The V gene's germline CDR1 is MNHEY and CDR2 SMNVEV (reference sequence). The CDR3 contains 15 residues. V was pared by 5 bases and J by 7 bases, with 15 bases between. Written as DNA, the CDR3 is TGTGCCAGCAGTCTCATAAGGACGTTAAATTCACCCCTCCACTTT. Translated: CASSLIRTLNSPLHF.

This clonotype was seen ten or more times. V and J are TRBV12-3 or TRBV12-4 and TRBJ2-2, with D perhaps TRBD2 (5 bases). The CDR3 spans 15 residues. V was cut by 3 bases and J by 1 base, with 9 bases left in between. The CDR3 protein is CASSFLLGNTGELFF. DNA of the CDR3: TGTGCCAGCAGTTTCCTACTAGGGAACACCGGGGAGCTGTTTTTT.

This clonotype was found a few times. The chain couples TRBV12-3 or TRBV12-4 to TRBJ2-1; a weak D match, TRBD2 (7 bases). V was shortened by 2 bases and J by 5 bases, with 13 bases between the two germline ends. This CDR3 region has 15 residues. CDR3 nucleotide sequence: TGTGCCAGCAGTTTAAGGTGGGGGGGCCACAATGAGCAGTTCTTC. This translates into CASSLRWGGHNEQFF.

This rearrangement joins TRBV6-6 to TRBJ1-1; D remains ambiguous. The V end lost 0 bases, the J end lost 7 bases, and 18 bases lay between the germline ends. The CDR3 length is 16 residues. The V gene's germline CDR1 is MNHNY and CDR2 SVGAGI (reference sequence). CDR3 sequence: CASSYSMLLDEVEAFF. The CDR3 DNA sequence: TGTGCCAGCAGTTACTCGATGCTTCTGGACGAGGTTGAAGCTTTCTTT.

The chain couples TRBV19 to TRBJ1-1; no clear D gene. This CDR3 region has 17 residues. The germline CDR1 and CDR2 sequences are LNHDA and SQIVND (reference sequence). The V gene lost 0 bases and the J gene lost 0 bases, with 14 bases spanning the gap. The CDR3 sequence: CASSIDGVTAMNTEAFF. For the CDR3, the DNA is TGTGCCAGTAGTATAGATGGTGTTACGGCTATGAACACTGAAGCTTTCTTT.

Remarks on this clonotype: This sequence may be a read error, since a much larger clone differs from it by one base. J is TRBJ1-1 and V is TRBV12-3 or TRBV12-4; D may be TRBD1 (6 bases). Between the trimmed V and J ends, which lost 7 bases and 8 bases, there was a span of 14 bases. The CDR3 runs 12 residues. The CDR3 bases are TGTGCCAGCACCGCCGGGACATTCGAAGCTTTCTTT. Translated, it gives CASTAGTFEAFF.